The T cell receptor (beta chain) described here comes from a study of PD-1 blockade in classical Hodgkin lymphoma. Overall study: Nivolumab was administered to patients intravenously at 3 mg/kg every 2 weeks. Study outcomes and limitations: Only CD4+ TCR diversity, not CD8+, had risen significantly by C4D1. Patients who initiated nivolumab within 1 year of ASCT were excluded.

Turning to this clone: Its antigen is not known.

Germline V gives CDR1 SGHTA, CDR2 FQGNSA. The V end lost 1 base, the J end lost 3 bases, and 16 bases lay between the germline ends. The CDR3 extends over 17 amino acids. No patient escaped relapse after autologous stem cell transplantation, and brentuximab vedotin exposure varied. TCRdb keeps only in-frame clones here, not all; method: immunoSEQ multiplex PCR. The table shows 13,000 or so clones, with approximately 79% occurring only once. The chain recombines TRBV7-2 with TRBJ2-1; D remains unclear. Sequenced material: peripheral blood mononuclear cells (PBMCs), taken at baseline. The clonotype comes from a human donor with classical Hodgkin lymphoma. CDR3 residues: CASSLESVHGNYNEQFF. The CDR3 nucleotides are TGTGCCAGCAGCTTAGAATCGGTTCACGGAAACTACAATGAGCAGTTCTTC.